This T cell receptor beta chain was recovered during a study of T cells in Graves' hyperthyroidism and ophthalmopathy. Study at large: Peripheral blood sampling occurred at initial diagnosis, before any treatment.

RNA transcripts yielded amplified TCR beta CDR3 regions. HTBI primers drove first-round RT-PCR of the TCR CDR3. MiXCR, run by TCRdb on the multiplex PCR reads, gives a single entry per CDR3 protein. The table has 300,000 to 450,000 distinct CDR3 sequences, 15% to 20% seen once. Newly diagnosed patients aged 18 to 65 had hyperthyroidism of under 2 months' duration. This blood was taken when hyperthyroidism was first diagnosed, before any ophthalmopathy symptoms existed. This clonotype was detected ten times or more. Its antigen is not known. V was clipped by 3 bases and J by 5 bases, with 11 bases between them. CDR3 length equals 15 residues. Germline-derived CDR1 and CDR2 are ENHRY and SYGVKD. Study results and caveats: In validation, the model predicted ophthalmopathy. These predictions came a median about 6.5 months before onset.

Input material: blood. The chain has TRBV10-3 and TRBJ2-6; TRBD1 might be the D (5 bases). The clonotype was recovered from a woman aged 30 to 39 with Graves' hyperthyroidism that later progressed to Graves' ophthalmopathy. CDR3 coding DNA: TGTGCCATCAGTGAACGTGGGGCTCGGGCCAACGTCCTGACTTTC. Its translation is CAISERGARANVLTF.